Listed below are T cell receptor beta chains from one sample, sequenced in a study of blood T cell repertoires in COVID-19. Clones were sequenced by immunoSEQ multiplex PCR, and TCRdb holds only the in-frame ones, with some missing. The sample comprises 150,000 or so clones, around 83% of which are singletons, and about 1.4% rests with the top ten. The sequenced material came from peripheral blood. The receptors were sampled from a human donor in a cohort sampled during active COVID-19. Both conserved end residues are part of each CDR3. A D gene is named only where the DNA matches it firmly. Expanded clones are given a class, and other clones once, few, many or no size at all.

len,j_gene,d_gene,abundance,v_gene,CDR3nt,CDR3aa
14,TRBJ2-3,TRBD2,-,TRBV7-2,TGTGCCAGCAGCTTAGGAGCGGGAGGGGATACGCAGTATTTT,CASSLGAGGDTQYF
11,TRBJ2-7,-,-,TRBV2,TGTGCCAGCAGTAGAGACTACGAGCAGTACTTC,CASSRDYEQYF
15,TRBJ1-2,-,-,TRBV5-5,TGTGCCAGCAGCTTGTCTTCAGGGGAGAACTATGGCTACACCTTC,CASSLSSGENYGYTF
13,TRBJ2-2,TRBD2,-,TRBV10-3,TGTGCCATCAGCGACGGACTAGCCGGGGAGCTGTTTTTT,CAISDGLAGELFF
14,TRBJ2-3,TRBD2,-,TRBV5-4,TGTGCCAGCAGCTGGACTAGCGGGATGGATACGCAGTATTTT,CASSWTSGMDTQYF
15,TRBJ1-4,-,few,TRBV5-1,TGCGCCAGCAGCTCCGATCAGGGGACTAATGAAAAACTGTTTTTT,CASSSDQGTNEKLFF
14,TRBJ2-5,TRBD2,-,TRBV6-6,TGTGCCAGCAGTTACTCAACTAGCGTCGAGACCCAGTACTTC,CASSYSTSVETQYF
15,TRBJ2-1,TRBD2,-,TRBV18,TGTGCCAGCTCACCAGGGACTAGCGTTGACAATGAGCAGTTCTTC,CASSPGTSVDNEQFF
15,TRBJ2-7,-,-,TRBV5-1,TGCGCCAGCAGCTTGCTGTCAGGGAAAACCTACGAGCAGTACTTC,CASSLLSGKTYEQYF
15,TRBJ1-4,TRBD1,-,TRBV30,TGTGCCTGGAGTGAGGGACAGGCAACTAATGAAAAACTGTTTTTT,CAWSEGQATNEKLFF
16,TRBJ1-3,-,-,TRBV6-1,TGTGCCAGCAGTGCCCGACAGGTTTCCTCTGGAAACACCATATATTTT,CASSARQVSSGNTIYF
13,TRBJ1-6,-,-,TRBV11-3,TGTGCCAGCAGCTTATATGAGAATTCACCCCTCCACTTT,CASSLYENSPLHF
15,TRBJ1-1,TRBD1,-,TRBV6-5,TGTGCCAGCAGTATCGGACAGGGGGCGGCGACTGAAGCTTTCTTT,CASSIGQGAATEAFF
14,TRBJ1-5,-,-,TRBV28,TGTGCCACCTATTTGGGGGAGCGGGGACAGCCCCAGCATTTT,CATYLGERGQPQHF
14,TRBJ1-2,-,-,TRBV21-1,TGTGCCAGCAGAGTCGGACAGGGTTGTTCTGGCTACACCTTC,CASRVGQGCSGYTF
14,TRBJ2-2,TRBD1,few,TRBV2,TGTGCCAGCAGTGCCCAGGGGGCAGGCGGGGAGCTGTTTTTT,CASSAQGAGGELFF
13,TRBJ2-1,TRBD2,-,TRBV28,TGTGCCAGCAGTTCAGGCGGGGGGGAGGAGCAGTTCTTC,CASSSGGGEEQFF
13,TRBJ1-1,-,few,TRBV18,TGTGCCAGCTCATCATCCAGGAACACTGAAGCTTTCTTT,CASSSSRNTEAFF
19,TRBJ2-2,TRBD2,-,TRBV9,TGTGCCAGCAGCGTAAAAACTAGCGGGAGAGGAGATGGTCCCGGGGAGCTGTTTTTT,CASSVKTSGRGDGPGELFF
12,TRBJ2-7,TRBD2,-,TRBV29-1,TGCAGCGTTATAGCGGGAGGGGACGAGCAGTACTTC,CSVIAGGDEQYF
15,TRBJ1-6,-,-,TRBV5-1,TGCGCCAGCAGCTTGGGGCGGGGGGATGAATCACCCCTCCACTTT,CASSLGRGDESPLHF
14,TRBJ2-5,-,-,TRBV29-1,TGCAGCGTTGCTTCGGGCGGGATCCAAGAGACCCAGTACTTC,CSVASGGIQETQYF
15,TRBJ2-3,TRBD2,-,TRBV24-1,TGTGCCACCAGTGCGGCTAGCGGACTCACAGATACGCAGTATTTT,CATSAASGLTDTQYF
16,TRBJ2-7,-,once,TRBV3-1/TRBV3-2,TGTGCCAGCAGCCTGCAACGACACTCTGACCAATACGAGCAGTACTTC,CASSLQRHSDQYEQYF
17,TRBJ1-5,-,-,TRBV15,TGTGCCACCAGCAGAGATCCGAGGGAAAGGAGCAATCAGCCCCAGCATTTT,CATSRDPRERSNQPQHF
15,TRBJ2-7,-,-,TRBV4-1,TGCGCCAGCAGCCAAGATCCCACCAGGGTCGACGAGCAGTACTTC,CASSQDPTRVDEQYF